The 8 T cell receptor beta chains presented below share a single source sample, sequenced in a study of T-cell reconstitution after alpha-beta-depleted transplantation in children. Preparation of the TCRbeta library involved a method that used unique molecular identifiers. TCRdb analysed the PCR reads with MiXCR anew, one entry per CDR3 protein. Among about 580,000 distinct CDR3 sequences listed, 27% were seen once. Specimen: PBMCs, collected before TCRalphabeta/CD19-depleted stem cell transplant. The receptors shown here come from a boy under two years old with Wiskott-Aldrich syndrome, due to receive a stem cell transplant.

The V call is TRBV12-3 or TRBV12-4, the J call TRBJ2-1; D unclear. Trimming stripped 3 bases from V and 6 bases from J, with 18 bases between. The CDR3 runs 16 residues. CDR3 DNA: TGTGCCAGCAGTTTCCATCAAGGCCTCCCCGGCAATGAGCAGTTCTTC. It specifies CASSFHQGLPGNEQFF.

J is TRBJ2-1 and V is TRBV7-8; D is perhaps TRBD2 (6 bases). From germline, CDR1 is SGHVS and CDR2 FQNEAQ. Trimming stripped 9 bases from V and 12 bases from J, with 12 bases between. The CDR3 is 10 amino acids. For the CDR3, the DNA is TGTGCCAGTGGGGGAGGAGGGCAGTTCTTC. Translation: CASGGGGQFF.

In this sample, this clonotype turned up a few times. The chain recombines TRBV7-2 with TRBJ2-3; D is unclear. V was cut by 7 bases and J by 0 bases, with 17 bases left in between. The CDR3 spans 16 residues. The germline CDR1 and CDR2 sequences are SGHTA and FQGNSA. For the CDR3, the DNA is TGTGCCAGCACCATAATACCAGAAGCTAGCACAGATACGCAGTATTTT. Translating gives CASTIIPEASTDTQYF.

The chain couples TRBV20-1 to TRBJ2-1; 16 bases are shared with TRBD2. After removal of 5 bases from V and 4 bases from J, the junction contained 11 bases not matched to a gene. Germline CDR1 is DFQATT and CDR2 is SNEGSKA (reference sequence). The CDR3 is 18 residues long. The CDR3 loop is CSALGLAGGQRGYNEQFF. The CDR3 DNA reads TGCAGTGCTTTGGGACTAGCGGGAGGGCAAAGGGGTTACAATGAGCAGTTCTTC.

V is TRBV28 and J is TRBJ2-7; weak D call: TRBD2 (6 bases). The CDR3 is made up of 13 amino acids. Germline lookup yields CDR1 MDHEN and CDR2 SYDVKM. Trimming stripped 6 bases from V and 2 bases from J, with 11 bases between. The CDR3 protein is CASREGAAYEQYF. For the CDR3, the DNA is TGTGCCAGCAGGGAGGGCGCCGCCTACGAGCAGTACTTC.

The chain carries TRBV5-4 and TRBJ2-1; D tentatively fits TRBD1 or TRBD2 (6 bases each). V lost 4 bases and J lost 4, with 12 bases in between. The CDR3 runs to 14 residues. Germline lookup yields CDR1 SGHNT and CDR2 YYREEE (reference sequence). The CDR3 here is CASSGGLLYNEQFF. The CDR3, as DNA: TGTGCCAGCAGCGGGGGGCTCTTATACAATGAGCAGTTCTTC.

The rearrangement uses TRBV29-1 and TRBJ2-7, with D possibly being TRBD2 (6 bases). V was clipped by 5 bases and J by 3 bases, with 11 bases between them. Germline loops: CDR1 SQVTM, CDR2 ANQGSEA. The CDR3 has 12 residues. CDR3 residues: CSVLTGSYEQYF. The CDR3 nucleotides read TGCAGCGTTTTGACCGGGAGCTACGAGCAGTACTTC.

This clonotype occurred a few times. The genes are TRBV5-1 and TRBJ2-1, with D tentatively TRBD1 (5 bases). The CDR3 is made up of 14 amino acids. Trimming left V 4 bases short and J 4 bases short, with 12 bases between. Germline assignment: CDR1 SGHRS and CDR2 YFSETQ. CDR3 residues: CASSATTGYNEQFF. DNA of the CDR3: TGCGCCAGCAGCGCCACTACAGGTTACAATGAGCAGTTCTTC.